This is a list of T cell receptor beta chains from one sample in a study of blood T cell repertoires in COVID-19. Measured with immunoSEQ multiplex PCR; TCRdb has only the in-frame clones, and not every one. The sample lists about 220,000 clones, 82% seen once, with about 3.3% in the top ten. The sample consisted of PBMCs or T cells enriched from blood (not recorded which). These receptors were collected from a woman aged 60-75 years who had recovered from COVID-19. CDR3s include the opening cysteine and the closing phenylalanine or tryptophan. Fields, in order: clone size, V gene, CDR3 length, J gene, D gene, CDR3 protein, CDR3 DNA. D genes are given only for firm matches. Clone size is stated in some rows and not others, as once, few, many or a class when expanded.

>few|TRBV7-7|11|TRBJ1-5|.
CASSPLRPQHF
TGTGCCAGCAGCCCCCTAAGGCCCCAGCATTTT
>.|TRBV19|14|TRBJ2-5|.
CASSIGNSQETQYF
TGTGCCAGTAGTATAGGTAATAGCCAAGAGACCCAGTACTTC
>.|TRBV5-1|15|TRBJ1-1|.
CASSLSGMGVSEAFF
TGCGCCAGCAGCTTGTCCGGGATGGGTGTTTCTGAAGCTTTCTTT
>.|TRBV5-6|14|TRBJ2-3|TRBD1
CASSARTGPDTQYF
TGTGCCAGCAGCGCACGGACAGGGCCAGATACGCAGTATTTT
>many|TRBV4-3|15|TRBJ2-1|.
CASSQDRAYYNEQFF
TGCGCCAGCAGCCAAGACAGGGCTTACTACAATGAGCAGTTCTTC
>.|TRBV19|16|TRBJ2-5|TRBD2
CASRSRLAGGLETQYF
TGTGCCAGTAGATCCAGACTAGCGGGAGGGTTGGAGACCCAGTACTTC
>.|TRBV5-1|14|TRBJ1-1|.
CASREGSMNTEAFF
TGCGCCAGCAGGGAGGGGTCCATGAACACTGAAGCTTTCTTT
>.|TRBV19|17|TRBJ1-1|TRBD1
CASSTRGNTGGNTEAFF
TGTGCCAGTAGTACCCGGGGGAACACAGGGGGGAACACTGAAGCTTTCTTT
>.|TRBV5-6|14|TRBJ1-2|TRBD1
CASSSTGGTIGYTF
TGTGCCAGCAGCTCGACAGGGGGAACTATTGGCTACACCTTC
>.|TRBV6-1|17|TRBJ2-3|TRBD2
CASSEAGLAGTTDTQYF
TGTGCCAGCAGTGAAGCGGGACTAGCGGGAACGACTGATACGCAGTATTTT
>.|TRBV4-1|16|TRBJ2-1|TRBD2
CASSHPSGSGGNEQFF
TGCGCCAGCAGCCATCCAAGCGGGAGTGGGGGCAATGAGCAGTTCTTC
>.|TRBV3-1/TRBV3-2|14|TRBJ2-5|.
CASSQVGGGETQYF
TGTGCCAGCAGCCAAGTCGGGGGAGGAGAGACCCAGTACTTC
>.|TRBV14|15|TRBJ1-2|.
CASSQDLGQATGYTF
TGTGCCAGCAGCCAAGATTTGGGACAAGCTACAGGCTACACCTTC
>.|TRBV20-1|14|TRBJ2-7|TRBD1
CSASGTDLFGEQYF
TGCAGTGCTAGTGGGACAGACCTCTTCGGGGAGCAGTACTTC
>.|TRBV19|14|TRBJ1-6|.
CASSSQGDGSPLHF
TGTGCCAGTAGTTCACAGGGAGACGGTTCACCCCTCCACTTT
>.|TRBV19|14|TRBJ2-2|TRBD2
CASAGGGNTGELFF
TGTGCCAGTGCCGGCGGGGGAAACACCGGGGAGCTGTTTTTT
>.|TRBV5-1|15|TRBJ1-1|.
CASSLTAGVNTEAFF
TGCGCCAGCAGCTTGACGGCGGGGGTAAACACTGAAGCTTTCTTT
>few|TRBV9|14|TRBJ1-3|.
CASRPQGGGNTIYF
TGTGCCAGCAGGCCCCAGGGTGGGGGAAACACCATATATTTT
>.|TRBV5-1|18|TRBJ2-7|TRBD2
CASSLGFPSSGRRGEQYF
TGCGCCAGCAGCTTGGGTTTCCCTTCCAGCGGGAGACGGGGCGAGCAGTACTTC
>.|TRBV7-3|15|TRBJ2-3|TRBD2
CASSLAPAGADTQYF
TGTGCCAGCAGCCTGGCCCCCGCGGGGGCAGATACGCAGTATTTT
>.|TRBV5-6|13|TRBJ1-2|.
CASSLQGSYGYTF
TGTGCCAGCAGCTTGCAGGGGAGCTATGGCTACACCTTC
>.|TRBV6-5|13|TRBJ2-3|.
CASSFRVIDTQYF
TGTGCCAGCAGTTTCAGGGTGATAGATACGCAGTATTTT
>once|TRBV5-6|15|TRBJ1-2|.
CASSLQGQVGYGYTF
TGTGCCAGCAGCTTGCAGGGCCAAGTTGGCTATGGCTACACCTTC
>few|TRBV23-1|12|TRBJ1-2|.
CASSQSSYGYTF
TGCGCCAGCAGTCAATCCAGCTATGGCTACACCTTC
>.|TRBV10-3|16|TRBJ1-2|TRBD1
CAINQPPGQQNYGYTF
TGTGCCATCAACCAACCTCCGGGACAGCAAAACTATGGCTACACCTTC
>.|TRBV7-9|12|TRBJ1-1|.
CASSLSDTEAFF
TGTGCCAGCAGCTTATCAGACACTGAAGCTTTCTTT
>.|TRBV19|14|TRBJ1-2|TRBD1
CARSTGPTNYGYTF
TGTGCCAGATCGACAGGGCCTACTAACTATGGCTACACCTTC
>.|TRBV5-1|17|TRBJ1-1|TRBD1
CASSSLIGQGSGTEAFF
TGCGCCAGCAGCTCCCTCATCGGACAGGGAAGTGGCACTGAAGCTTTCTTT
>few|TRBV7-9|14|TRBJ2-7|TRBD2
CASSFGTTSYEQYF
TGTGCCAGCAGCTTTGGGACTACCTCCTACGAGCAGTACTTC
>once|TRBV9|15|TRBJ1-1|TRBD1
CASSLGQGLNTEAFF
TGTGCCAGCAGCTTAGGACAGGGCCTTAACACTGAAGCTTTCTTT
>.|TRBV6-6|14|TRBJ2-7|TRBD1
CASGHGQGTYEQYF
TGTGCCAGCGGTCACGGACAGGGGACCTACGAGCAGTACTTC
>medium-sized|TRBV7-2|15|TRBJ1-2|TRBD1
CASSTLDRGIRGYTF
TGTGCCAGCAGCACGCTCGACAGGGGGATTAGGGGCTACACCTTC
>.|TRBV7-8|14|TRBJ2-1|.
CASSLFYRGDEQFF
TGTGCCAGCAGCTTATTCTACCGGGGAGATGAGCAGTTCTTC
>.|TRBV30|14|TRBJ1-1|TRBD1
CACQGDRGTAEAFF
TGTGCCTGCCAGGGGGACAGGGGTACCGCTGAAGCTTTCTTT
>.|TRBV3-1/TRBV3-2|15|TRBJ2-5|TRBD2
CASSQDSTSGLTQYF
TGTGCCAGCAGCCAAGATTCTACTAGCGGACTTACCCAGTACTTC
>.|TRBV6-1|16|TRBJ2-7|TRBD1
CASSARGQDASYEQYF
TGTGCCAGCAGTGCAAGGGGACAGGACGCTTCCTACGAGCAGTACTTC
>.|TRBV5-4|15|TRBJ1-2|TRBD1
CASSSRGGEWNGYTF
TGTGCCAGCAGCTCCCGAGGGGGCGAGTGGAATGGCTACACCTTC
>.|TRBV29-1|13|TRBJ2-7|TRBD1
CSVGLDRDYEQYF
TGCAGCGTCGGCCTTGACAGGGATTACGAGCAGTACTTC
>.|TRBV5-1|14|TRBJ1-6|TRBD1
CASSLGDRASPLHF
TGCGCCAGCAGCTTGGGTGACAGGGCCTCACCCCTCCACTTT
>.|TRBV28|15|TRBJ2-5|TRBD1
CASSQGQGIAETQYF
TGTGCCAGCAGTCAGGGACAGGGGATAGCAGAGACCCAGTACTTC
>.|TRBV5-5|18|TRBJ1-1|TRBD1
CASSLYGTGPGLNTEAFF
TGTGCCAGCAGCTTGTACGGGACAGGGCCCGGTTTGAACACTGAAGCTTTCTTT
>.|TRBV9|17|TRBJ2-2|.
CASSVATGTANTGELFF
.
>.|TRBV7-9|14|TRBJ1-3|.
CASSSQGSGNTIYF
TGTGCCAGCAGCTCGCAGGGTTCCGGGAACACCATATATTTT
>.|TRBV5-5|15|TRBJ2-1|TRBD2
CASSLTTSGYNEQFF
TGTGCCAGCAGCTTGACGACTAGCGGCTACAATGAGCAGTTCTTC
>once|TRBV19|13|TRBJ1-1|.
CASSTGDDTEAFF
TGTGCCAGTAGTACGGGTGACGACACTGAAGCTTTCTTT
>.|TRBV6-5|15|TRBJ1-1|TRBD1
CASSYFEGTGSGAFF
TGTGCCAGCAGTTACTTTGAGGGGACAGGGAGCGGAGCTTTCTTT
>.|TRBV9|16|TRBJ1-3|TRBD1
CASSLLGQGAGNTIYF
TGTGCCAGCAGCCTTCTCGGACAGGGGGCTGGAAACACCATATATTTT
>.|TRBV6-5|14|TRBJ1-5|TRBD1
CASSPTARGEPQHF
TGTGCCAGCAGCCCCACAGCCAGGGGGGAGCCCCAGCATTTT
>.|TRBV14|15|TRBJ1-6|.
CASSQGLVGDSPLHF
TGTGCCAGCAGCCAAGGACTCGTAGGGGATTCACCCCTCCACTTT
>.|TRBV6-6|14|TRBJ1-2|.
CASSLTGTNYGYTF
TGTGCCAGCAGTTTGACAGGCACTAACTATGGCTACACCTTC
>.|TRBV11-2|15|TRBJ1-2|TRBD1
CASSLDGGTGYGYTF
TGTGCCAGCAGCTTAGATGGAGGGACAGGGTATGGCTACACCTTC
>.|TRBV6-2/TRBV6-3|15|TRBJ1-1|.
CASSYSSRGYTEAFF
TGTGCCAGCAGTTACTCGAGTCGAGGGTACACTGAAGCTTTCTTT